The present T cell receptor (beta chain) was sequenced within a study of cytomegalovirus exposure and HLA in healthy donors. Study outcomes and limitations: Another analysis was done later, and it associated around 16,000 TCR beta sequences with HLA alleles at 0.05 false discovery rate. As a later analysis revealed, most CMV-associated TCR beta chains appeared HLA-restricted.

In the PCR, 60 Vbeta and 13 Jbeta primers were used. The assay was immunoSEQ multiplex PCR, and TCRdb's table has in-frame clones only and misses some. Of under 200,000 clones listed, about 88% are singletons. Concerning this clone itself: The antigen is undetermined.

Germline CDR1 reads ENHRY; CDR2 reads SYGVKD. Trimming removed 7 bases at V and 2 bases at J, with 13 bases between. CDR3 length equals 14 residues. This rearrangement joins TRBV10-3 to TRBJ2-3; D remains ambiguous. The material sequenced was PBMCs. This TCR came from a young woman in good health and CMV-seronegative. The CDR3 protein is CAIKTQSNTDTQYF. CDR3 DNA sequence: TGTGCCATCAAGACTCAGAGTAACACAGATACGCAGTATTTT.